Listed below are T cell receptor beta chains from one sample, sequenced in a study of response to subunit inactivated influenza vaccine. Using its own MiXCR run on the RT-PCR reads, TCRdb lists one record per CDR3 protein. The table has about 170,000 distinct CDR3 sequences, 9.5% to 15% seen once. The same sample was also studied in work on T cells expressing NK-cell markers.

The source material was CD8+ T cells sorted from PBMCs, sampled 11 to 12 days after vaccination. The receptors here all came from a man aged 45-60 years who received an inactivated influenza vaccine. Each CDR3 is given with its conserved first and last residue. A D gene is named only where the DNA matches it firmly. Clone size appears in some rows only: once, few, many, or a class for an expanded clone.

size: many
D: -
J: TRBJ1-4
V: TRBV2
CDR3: CASSEVVGENNVREKLFF
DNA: TGTGCCAGCAGTGAAGTCGTCGGGGAGAATAACGTGAGAGAAAAACTGTTTTTT

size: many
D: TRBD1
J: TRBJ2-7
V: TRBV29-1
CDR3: CSVGQGVYEQYF
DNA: TGCAGCGTTGGGCAGGGGGTCTACGAGCAGTACTTC

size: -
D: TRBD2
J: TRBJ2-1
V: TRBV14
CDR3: CASSRFLAGDNEQFF
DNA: TGTGCCAGCAGCCGTTTCCTAGCGGGAGACAATGAGCAGTTCTTC

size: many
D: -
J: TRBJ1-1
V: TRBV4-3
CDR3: CASSQDFYGAGEAFF
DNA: TGCGCCAGCAGCCAAGATTTCTATGGCGCAGGCGAAGCTTTCTTT

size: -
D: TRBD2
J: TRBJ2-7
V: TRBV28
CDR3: CASSPVAGGPPEQYF
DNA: TGTGCCAGCAGTCCGGTAGCGGGAGGACCGCCCGAGCAGTACTTC

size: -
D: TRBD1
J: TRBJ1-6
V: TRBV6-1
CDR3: CASTPRTGTNSPLHF
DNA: TGTGCCAGCACCCCAAGGACAGGGACGAATTCACCCCTCCACTTT

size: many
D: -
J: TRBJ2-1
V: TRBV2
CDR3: CASNREPYNEQFF
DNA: TGTGCCAGCAACAGGGAACCCTACAATGAGCAGTTCTTC

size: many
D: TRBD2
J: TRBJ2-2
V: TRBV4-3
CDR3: CASSQVGGIANTGELFF
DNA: TGCGCCAGCAGCCAAGTGGGGGGGATCGCGAACACCGGGGAGCTGTTTTTT

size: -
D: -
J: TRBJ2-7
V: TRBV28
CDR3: CASSSLGAASYEQYF
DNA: TGTGCCAGCAGTTCACTCGGCGCGGCTTCCTACGAGCAGTACTTC

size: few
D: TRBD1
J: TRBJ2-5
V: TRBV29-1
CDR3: CSVEHRGREETQYF
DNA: TGCAGCGTGGAACACAGGGGGCGAGAGGAGACCCAGTACTTC

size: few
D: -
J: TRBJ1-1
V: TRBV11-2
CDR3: CASSSRPHDMNTEAFF
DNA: TGTGCCAGCAGCTCAAGACCCCACGATATGAACACTGAAGCTTTCTTT

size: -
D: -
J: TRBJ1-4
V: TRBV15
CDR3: CATSRETNEKLFF
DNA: TGTGCCACCAGCAGAGAGACTAATGAAAAACTGTTTTTT

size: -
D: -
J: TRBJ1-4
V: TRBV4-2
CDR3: CASSHPTATNEKLFF
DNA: TGTGCCAGCAGCCACCCGACAGCAACTAATGAAAAACTGTTTTTT

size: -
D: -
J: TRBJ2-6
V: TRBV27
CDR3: CASSFVGAGANVLTF
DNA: TGTGCCAGCAGTTTCGTAGGGGCTGGGGCCAACGTCCTGACTTTC

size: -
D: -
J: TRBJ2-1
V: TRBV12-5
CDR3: CASGGEKGDEQFF
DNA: TGTGCTAGTGGTGGAGAGAAGGGCGATGAGCAGTTCTTC

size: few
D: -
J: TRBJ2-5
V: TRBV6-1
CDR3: CASSEARGGWTETQYF
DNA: TGTGCCAGCAGTGAAGCAAGGGGGGGCTGGACCGAGACCCAGTACTTC

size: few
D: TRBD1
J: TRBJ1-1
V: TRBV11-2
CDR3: CASSLPPGQGYINTEAFF
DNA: TGTGCCAGCAGCTTGCCACCGGGACAGGGGTATATAAACACTGAAGCTTTCTTT

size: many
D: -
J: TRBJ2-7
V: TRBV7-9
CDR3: CASSLGGRGSYEQYF
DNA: TGTGCCAGCAGCCTAGGTGGCCGAGGGTCCTACGAGCAGTACTTC

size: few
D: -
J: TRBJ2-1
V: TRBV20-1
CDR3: CSATDPEDNEQFF
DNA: TGCAGTGCGACAGACCCAGAGGACAATGAGCAGTTCTTC

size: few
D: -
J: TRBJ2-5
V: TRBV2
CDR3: CASSERQPQETQYF
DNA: TGTGCCAGCAGTGAACGGCAGCCACAAGAGACCCAGTACTTC

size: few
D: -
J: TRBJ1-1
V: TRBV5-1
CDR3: CASSSALTGLNTEAFF
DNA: TGCGCCAGCAGCTCAGCCCTGACAGGCTTGAACACTGAAGCTTTCTTT

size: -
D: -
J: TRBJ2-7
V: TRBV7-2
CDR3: CASSLGRDGSYEQYF
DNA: TGTGCCAGCAGCTTAGGACGGGACGGATCCTACGAGCAGTACTTC

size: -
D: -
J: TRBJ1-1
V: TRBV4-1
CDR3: CASSHQQGWASEAFF
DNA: TGCGCCAGCAGCCACCAACAGGGATGGGCGTCTGAAGCTTTCTTT

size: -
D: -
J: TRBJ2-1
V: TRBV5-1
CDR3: CASRGVNEQFF
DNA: TGCGCCAGCAGGGGGGTCAATGAGCAGTTCTTC

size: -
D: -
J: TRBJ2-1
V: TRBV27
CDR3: CASSPGLDRRNEQFF
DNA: TGTGCCAGCAGTCCCGGACTTGATCGAAGGAATGAGCAGTTCTTC

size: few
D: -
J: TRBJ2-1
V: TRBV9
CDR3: CASSVTGAYNEQFF
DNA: TGTGCCAGCAGCGTTACGGGCGCCTACAATGAGCAGTTCTTC

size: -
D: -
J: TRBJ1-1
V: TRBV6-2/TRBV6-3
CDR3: CASTDSLNTEAFF
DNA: TGTGCCAGCACCGACAGTTTGAACACTGAAGCTTTCTTT

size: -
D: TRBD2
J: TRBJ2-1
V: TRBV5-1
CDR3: CASSLSLAGGYEQFF
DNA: TGCGCCAGCAGCTTGTCGCTAGCGGGGGGGTATGAGCAGTTCTTC

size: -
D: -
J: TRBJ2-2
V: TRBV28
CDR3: CASSSLRGTGELFF
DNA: TGTGCCAGCAGTTCCCTTCGGGGGACCGGGGAGCTGTTTTTT

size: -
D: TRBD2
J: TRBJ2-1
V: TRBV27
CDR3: CASSPTSLAGTYNEQFF
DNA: TGTGCCAGCAGTCCCACTTCACTAGCGGGAACCTACAATGAGCAGTTCTTC

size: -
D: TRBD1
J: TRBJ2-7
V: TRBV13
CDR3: CASSSGTATYEQYF
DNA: TGTGCCAGCAGCTCTGGGACAGCAACCTACGAGCAGTACTTC

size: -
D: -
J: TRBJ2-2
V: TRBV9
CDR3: CASRPPGRNAGELFF
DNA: TGTGCCAGCAGGCCGCCTGGCAGAAATGCCGGGGAGCTGTTTTTT

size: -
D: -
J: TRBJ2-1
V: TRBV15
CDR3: CATSAHRDLYNEQFF
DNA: TGTGCCACCAGCGCCCACCGGGACTTATACAATGAGCAGTTCTTC

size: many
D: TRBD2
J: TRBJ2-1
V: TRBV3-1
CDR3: CASSQDSGSGRFQFF
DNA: TGTGCCAGCAGCCAAGATTCGGGTAGCGGGAGGTTTCAGTTCTTC

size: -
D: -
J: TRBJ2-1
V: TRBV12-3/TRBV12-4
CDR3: CASSSTGGAFNEQFF
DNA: TGTGCCAGCAGTTCAACAGGGGGGGCGTTCAATGAGCAGTTCTTC

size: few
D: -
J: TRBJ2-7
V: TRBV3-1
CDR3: CASSPTGDRLYEQYF
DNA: TGTGCCAGCAGTCCCACGGGGGACAGACTCTACGAGCAGTACTTC

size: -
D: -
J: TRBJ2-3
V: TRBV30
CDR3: CAWSVGAGGDTQYF
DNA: TGTGCCTGGAGTGTTGGGGCAGGAGGAGATACGCAGTATTTT

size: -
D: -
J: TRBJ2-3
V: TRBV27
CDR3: CASSLGAQRDTQYF
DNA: TGTGCCAGCAGTTTAGGTGCTCAGAGGGATACGCAGTATTTT

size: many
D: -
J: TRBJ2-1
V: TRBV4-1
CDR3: CASSQEKQGFNEQFF
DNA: TGCGCCAGCAGCCAAGAAAAGCAGGGTTTTAATGAGCAGTTCTTC

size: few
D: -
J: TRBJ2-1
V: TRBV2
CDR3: CASSGSERSSYNEQFF
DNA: TGTGCCAGCAGTGGAAGTGAGCGTAGCTCCTACAATGAGCAGTTCTTC

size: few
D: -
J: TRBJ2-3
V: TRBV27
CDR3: CASSSGVGGTDTQYF
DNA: TGTGCCAGCAGTTCGGGGGTAGGAGGGACAGATACGCAGTATTTT

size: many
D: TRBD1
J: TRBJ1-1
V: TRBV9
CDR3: CASSPQTGYTEAFF
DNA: TGTGCCAGCAGCCCCCAGACAGGGTACACTGAAGCTTTCTTT